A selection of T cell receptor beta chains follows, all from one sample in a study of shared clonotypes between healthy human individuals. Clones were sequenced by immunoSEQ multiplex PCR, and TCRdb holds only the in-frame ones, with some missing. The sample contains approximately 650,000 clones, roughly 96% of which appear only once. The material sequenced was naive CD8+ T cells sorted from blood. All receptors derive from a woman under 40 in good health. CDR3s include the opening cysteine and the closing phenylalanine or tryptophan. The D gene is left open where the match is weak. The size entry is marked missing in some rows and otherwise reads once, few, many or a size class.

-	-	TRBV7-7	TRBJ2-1	CASSSPNGEQFF	TGTGCCAGCAGCTCCCCCAACGGTGAGCAGTTCTTC
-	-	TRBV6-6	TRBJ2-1	CASSYEFSYNEQFF	TGTGCCAGCAGTTACGAGTTTTCCTACAATGAGCAGTTCTTC
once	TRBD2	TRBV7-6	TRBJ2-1	CASSGRGLRGRAYNEQFF	TGTGCCAGCAGCGGTAGAGGGCTGCGCGGGAGGGCATACAATGAGCAGTTCTTC
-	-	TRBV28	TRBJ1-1	CASSPRGTEAFF	TGTGCCAGCAGCCCCCGAGGCACTGAAGCTTTCTTT
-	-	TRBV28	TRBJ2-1	CASSLLGSSYNEQFF	TGTGCCAGCAGTTTATTAGGAAGCTCCTACAATGAGCAGTTCTTC
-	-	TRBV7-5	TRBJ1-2	CVRSRRGRRAFNYGYTF	TGTGTCAGAAGCCGAAGGGGCAGGAGGGCTTTTAACTATGGCTACACCTTC
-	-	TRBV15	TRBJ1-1	CATSRTVMNTEAFF	TGTGCCACCAGCAGGACAGTAATGAACACTGAAGCTTTCTTT
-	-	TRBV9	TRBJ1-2	CASSVGSQSNYGYTF	TGTGCCAGCAGCGTAGGATCACAATCTAACTATGGCTACACCTTC
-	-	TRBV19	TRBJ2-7	CASSLTGNEQYF	TGTGCCAGTAGTTTGACGGGTAACGAGCAGTACTTC
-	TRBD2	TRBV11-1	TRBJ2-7	CASTGPTSGTTYEQYF	TGTGCCAGCACTGGCCCAACTAGCGGGACTACCTACGAGCAGTACTTC